This T cell receptor (beta chain) was recorded in a study of vaccination effects on CD4 cells after COVID-19. The study, taken as a whole, reports: From healthy vaccinees, only 1 of 255 vaccine-induced clones also reacted to common cold coronaviruses.

The method was immunoSEQ multiplex PCR; TCRdb's version includes in-frame clones alone and lacks a portion of them. The sample has some 20,000 clones; approximately 72% are singletons. Antigen-specific CD4+ T cells were expanded (with viral peptide pools) by the ViraFEST assay ahead of sequencing. Culture lasted roughly eleven days before CD4+ T cell isolation. Recipients of the vaccine had no prior SARS-CoV-2 infection and negative nucleocapsid antibodies. Turning to this clone: Its matching antigen is unknown.

The clonotype was recovered from a human donor who received a COVID-19 vaccine. Sequences were derived from CD4+ T cells from PBMCs cultured with HCoV-NL63 spike peptides, sampled before COVID-19 vaccination.

The CDR3 sequence: CASSQGAGDYEQYF. DNA of the CDR3: TGTGCCAGTAGTCAAGGAGCGGGGGACTACGAGCAGTACTTC. The rearrangement uses TRBV19 and TRBJ2-7; TRBD2 matches 8 bases. The CDR3 sequence is 14 residues long. Germline CDR1 and CDR2: LNHDA and SQIVND (reference sequence). Trimming at V came to 5 bases and at J to 3 bases, leaving 6 bases not matched to a gene.